The 22 T cell receptor beta chains below come from one sample, sequenced in a study of cytomegalovirus exposure and HLA in healthy donors. Use of 60 Vbeta and 13 Jbeta primers characterized the PCR. Measured with immunoSEQ multiplex PCR; TCRdb has only the in-frame clones, and not every one. The table shows more than 85,000 clones, with 77% occurring only once. The sequenced sample was PBMCs. Source of these receptors: a boy aged 5-17 years in good health and CMV-seronegative.

The chain has TRBV6-1 and TRBJ1-5, with 7 bases aligning to TRBD1. The V segment lost 1 base and the J segment 6 bases; nucleotides outside the gene matches: 6. This CDR3 region has 15 residues. CDR1 MNHNS and CDR2 SASEGT come from the germline V gene. CDR3 nucleotide sequence: TGTGCCAGCAGTGAAGGGCGAGGGGGCTCTCAGCCCCAGCATTTT. Amino acid sequence: CASSEGRGGSQPQHF.

The rearrangement links TRBV29-1 to TRBJ2-2, with 8 bases fitting TRBD1. The CDR3 is made up of 13 amino acids. Looked up from germline, CDR1 is SQVTM and CDR2 is ANQGSEA. The V and J ends lost 8 bases and 3 bases, in that order; junction bases with no gene match: 5. The CDR3 protein is CSFLTGDTGELFF. Written as DNA, the CDR3 is TGCAGCTTCCTGACAGGGGACACCGGGGAGCTGTTTTTT.

V is TRBV10-3 and J is TRBJ1-3; D call uncertain. The CDR3 has 15 residues. Germline CDR1 is ENHRY and CDR2 is SYGVKD. V lost 3 bases and J 4 bases, leaving 13 bases between the germline ends. The CDR3 DNA sequence: TGTGCCATCAGTGAACAAAGCGGAGGCGGAAACACCATATATTTT. It specifies CAISEQSGGGNTIYF.

The chain couples TRBV10-2 to TRBJ2-3; a possible D gene is TRBD2 (6 bases). Trimming cost V 8 bases and J 0 bases, with 18 bases left between them. Germline CDR1 reads WSHSY; CDR2 reads SAAADI. This CDR3 region has 16 residues. The CDR3 loop reads CASLPSRTNSTDTQYF. In nucleotides, the CDR3 is TGCGCCAGCCTTCCTTCTAGGACTAACAGCACAGATACGCAGTATTTT.

This chain uses TRBV14 with TRBJ1-2; a possible D gene is TRBD1 (6 bases). CDR1 and CDR2 from the germline V gene are SGHDN and FVKESK. With 4 bases removed from V and 9 bases from J, the gap between germline ends came to 15 bases. CDR3 length: 13 residues. The CDR3 DNA reads TGTGCCAGCAGCCGTTTGGACAGCAAGAGCTACACCTTC. This sequence encodes CASSRLDSKSYTF.

The chain joins TRBV7-2 to TRBJ2-7; 9 nucleotides align to TRBD2. Germline assignment: CDR1 SGHTA and CDR2 FQGNSA. The CDR3 sequence is 15 residues long. Trimming removed 5 bases from V and 2 bases from J; junction bases left unmatched: 7. The CDR3 here is CASSPGTSFTYEQYF. DNA for the CDR3: TGTGCCAGCAGCCCTGGGACTAGCTTTACCTACGAGCAGTACTTC.

In DNA, the CDR3 is TGTGCCAGCAGTTTCGAAAGCGGGGGGGGTGGGGCCAACGTCCTGACTTTC. Translated: CASSFESGGGGANVLTF. The gene calls are TRBV28 and TRBJ2-6; TRBD2 agrees at 10 bases. J gave up 3 bases and V 3 bases, and 5 bases lay outside the gene matches. The CDR3 is made up of 17 amino acids. Germline V gene lookup returns CDR1 MDHEN and CDR2 SYDVKM.

V and J are TRBV25-1 and TRBJ1-2, with a weak D call TRBD1 (6 bases). Trimming removed 5 bases at V and 6 bases at J, with 10 bases between. Germline CDR1 MGHDK, CDR2 SYGVNS. The CDR3 length is 12 residues. CDR3: CASSRAGDGYTF. CDR3 in DNA: TGTGCCAGCAGTCGGGCAGGGGATGGCTACACCTTC.

The rearrangement links TRBV7-6 to TRBJ2-7; D may be TRBD1 (5 bases). The V and J ends lost 0 bases and 2 bases respectively, with 8 bases between them. The germline gives CDR1 SGHVS, CDR2 FNYEAQ. The CDR3 consists of 14 residues. This chain's CDR3 is CASSLADRAYEQYF. The CDR3 region has the DNA TGTGCCAGCAGCTTAGCCGACAGAGCCTACGAGCAGTACTTC.

Here the CDR3 reads CASSEHRATYEQYF. In DNA form, the CDR3 reads TGTGCCAGCAGTGAGCACAGGGCAACCTACGAGCAGTACTTC. The chain uses TRBV2 and TRBJ2-7; D is perhaps TRBD1 (6 bases). Germline values: CDR1 SNHLY, CDR2 FYNNEI. Trimming took 3 bases from V and 2 from J, leaving 11 bases between them. The CDR3 contains 14 residues.

A few counts support this clone. J is TRBJ2-3 and V is TRBV4-1; possibly TRBD2 for D (5 bases). The germline CDR1 and CDR2 sequences are MGHRA and YSYEKL. The length of the CDR3 is 16 residues. Deletions cut 1 base from V and 2 bases from J, with 13 bases between. This CDR3 is CASSQVFERITDTQYF. Written as DNA, the CDR3 is TGCGCCAGCAGCCAAGTCTTCGAGCGGATCACAGATACGCAGTATTTT.

This clone was found once. V gene TRBV25-1 combines with J gene TRBJ2-2, with a tentative D call TRBD1 (6 bases). Per the germline V gene, CDR1 is MGHDK and CDR2 is SYGVNS. The CDR3 covers 15 residues. V was trimmed by 9 bases and J by 3 bases, leaving 17 bases between them. The CDR3 coding sequence is TGTGCCAGTGGGATCAGGCAGGGGTACACCGGGGAGCTGTTTTTT. Translating it yields CASGIRQGYTGELFF.

The V and J genes are TRBV6-5 and TRBJ1-1; 7 bases match TRBD1. Per germline, CDR1 MNHEY and CDR2 SVGAGI. The V segment lost 6 bases and the J segment 4 bases; nucleotides outside the gene matches: 8. This CDR3 is 14 amino acids long. As DNA, the CDR3 is TGTGCCAGCAGCAAAGTCTCAGGGGGCACTGAAGCTTTCTTT. Translated: CASSKVSGGTEAFF.

This clone has only one observation. The chain links TRBV9 to TRBJ1-2, with D maybe TRBD1 (6 bases). V shed 3 bases and J shed 8 bases, with 11 bases lying between them. Germline V gene data show CDR1 as SGDLS and CDR2 as YYNGEE. CDR3 length: 12 residues. Written as DNA, the CDR3 is TGTGCCAGCAGCGCAGGGGTTTTGGGCTACACCTTC. It yields the protein CASSAGVLGYTF.

The chain recombines TRBV6-1 with TRBJ1-5, with 7 bases aligning to TRBD1. The germline CDR1 and CDR2 sequences are MNHNS and SASEGT. J gave up 5 bases and V 6 bases, and 7 bases lay outside the gene matches. The CDR3 consists of 14 residues. The CDR3 DNA is TGTGCCAGCAGGCAGACAGGGTATGATCAGCCCCAGCATTTT. This gives the protein CASRQTGYDQPQHF.

The rearrangement joins TRBV9 to TRBJ2-1; no clear D. CDR3 length: 15 residues. The germline V gene encodes CDR1 SGDLS and CDR2 YYNGEE. V was trimmed by 2 bases and J by 0 bases, leaving 9 bases between them. This chain's CDR3 is CASSVEAHSYNEQFF. CDR3 DNA sequence: TGTGCCAGCAGCGTGGAAGCGCACTCCTACAATGAGCAGTTCTTC. The full variable domain, completed using reference TRBV9 and TRBJ2-1, is DSGVTQTPKHLITATGQRVTLRCSPRSGDLSVYWYQQSLDQGLQFLIQYYNGEERAKGNILERFSAQQFPDLHSELNLSSLELGDSALYFCASSVEAHSYNEQFFGPGTRLTVL.

The CDR3 protein is CSVVEGLMNTEAFF. Written as DNA, the CDR3 is TGCAGCGTTGTTGAGGGACTAATGAACACTGAAGCTTTCTTT. The genes are TRBV29-1 and TRBJ1-1; D might be TRBD1 (5 bases). Germline V gene sequence: CDR1 SQVTM, CDR2 ANQGSEA. V lost 4 bases and J lost 0, with 12 bases in between. This CDR3 has 14 residues. Using reference TRBV29-1 and TRBJ1-1 for the parts outside the CDR3, the full variable domain is SAVISQKPSRDICQRGTSLTIQCQVDSQVTMMFWYRQQPGQSLTLIATANQGSEATYESGFVIDKFPISRPNLTFSTLTVSNMSPEDSSIYLCSVVEGLMNTEAFFGQGTRLTVV.

In the case of this clone: A read error may account for a junction end that differs from germline. V and J are TRBV2 and TRBJ2-3; unclear D gene. This CDR3 is built from 13 residues. CDR1 is SNHLY, CDR2 FYNNEI, per germline. The CDR3 spells CASMGRPERGASF. DNA of the CDR3: TGTGCCAGCATGGGTAGGCCAGAACGAGGAGCCAGTTTT.

V gene TRBV27 combines with J gene TRBJ1-1; D gene ambiguous. The V and J ends lost 1 base and 1 base respectively, with 4 bases between them. The CDR3 is 13 residues long. Germline CDR1 is MNHEY and CDR2 is SMNVEV (reference sequence). The CDR3 nucleotides read TGTGCCAGCAGTTTATGGGCGAACACTGAAGCTTTCTTT. The encoded protein is CASSLWANTEAFF.

This clone was seen only a few times. The chain links TRBV28 to TRBJ1-5; D gene ambiguous. Germline assignment: CDR1 MDHEN and CDR2 SYDVKM. The CDR3 spans 15 residues. V was shortened by 6 bases and J by 1 base, with 13 bases between the two germline ends. For the CDR3, the DNA is TGTGCCAGCAGCTCCCCGAGAAGAAGCAATCAGCCCCAGCATTTT. It specifies CASSSPRRSNQPQHF.

This clone has more than one count but fewer than ten. V is TRBV29-1 and J is TRBJ2-7, with D possibly matching TRBD2 (5 bases). Germline loops: CDR1 SQVTM, CDR2 ANQGSEA. Trimming stripped 1 base from V and 2 bases from J, with 9 bases between. The CDR3 is 13 amino acids. DNA for the CDR3: TGCAGCGTTGAAGCGGGGTATGCCTACGAGCAGTACTTC. Its translation is CSVEAGYAYEQYF.

The gene calls are TRBV19 and TRBJ1-2; the D gene is possibly TRBD1 (6 bases). There are 14 residues in the CDR3. V shed 9 bases and J shed 8 bases, with 22 bases lying between them. Germline assignment: CDR1 LNHDA and CDR2 SQIVND (reference sequence). CDR3 nucleotide sequence: TGTGCCAGCATAAACGGGGACATGAGTGGAGGCTACACCTTC. It is translated as CASINGDMSGGYTF.